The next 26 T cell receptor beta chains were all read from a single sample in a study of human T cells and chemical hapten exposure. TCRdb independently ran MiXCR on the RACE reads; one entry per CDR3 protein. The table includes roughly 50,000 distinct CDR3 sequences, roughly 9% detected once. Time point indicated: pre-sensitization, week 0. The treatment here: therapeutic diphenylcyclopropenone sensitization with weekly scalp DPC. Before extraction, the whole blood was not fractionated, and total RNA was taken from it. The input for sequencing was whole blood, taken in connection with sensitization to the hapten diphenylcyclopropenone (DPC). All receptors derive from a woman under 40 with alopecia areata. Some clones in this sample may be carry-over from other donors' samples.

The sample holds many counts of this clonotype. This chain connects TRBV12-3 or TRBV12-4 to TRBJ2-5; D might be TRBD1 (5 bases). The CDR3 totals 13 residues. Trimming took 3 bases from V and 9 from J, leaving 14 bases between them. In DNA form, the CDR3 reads TGTGCCAGCAGTTTGGTTGCGCAAGGGGCCCAGTACTTC. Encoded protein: CASSLVAQGAQYF.

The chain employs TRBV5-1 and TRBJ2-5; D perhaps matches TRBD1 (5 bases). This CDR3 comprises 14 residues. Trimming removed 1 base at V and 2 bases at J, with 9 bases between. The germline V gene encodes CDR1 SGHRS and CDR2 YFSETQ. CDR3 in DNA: TGCGCCAGCAGCTTGATACAGGAACAAGAGACCCAGTACTTC. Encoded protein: CASSLIQEQETQYF.

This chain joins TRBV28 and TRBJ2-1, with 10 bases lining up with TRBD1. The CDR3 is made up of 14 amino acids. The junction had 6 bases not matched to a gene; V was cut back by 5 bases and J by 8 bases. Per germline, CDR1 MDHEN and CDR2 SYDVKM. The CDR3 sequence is CASSTRDRGDEQFF. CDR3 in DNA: TGTGCCAGCAGTACGCGGGACAGGGGCGATGAGCAGTTCTTC.

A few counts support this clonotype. CDR3 nucleotide sequence: TGTGCCAGCAGAAACTCCCGAGCTTACACAGATACGCAGTATTTT. Protein product: CASRNSRAYTDTQYF. The gene calls are TRBV2 and TRBJ2-3; no firm D call. The germline gives CDR1 SNHLY, CDR2 FYNNEI. With 6 bases removed from V and 2 bases from J, the gap between germline ends came to 15 bases. There are 15 residues in the CDR3. The entire variable domain, with the rest obtained from reference TRBV2 and TRBJ2-3, is as follows: EPEVTQTPSHQVTQMGQEVILRCVPISNHLYFYWYRQILGQKVEFLVSFYNNEISEKSEIFDDQFSVERPDGSNFTLKIRSTKLEDSAMYFCASRNSRAYTDTQYFGPGTRLTVL.

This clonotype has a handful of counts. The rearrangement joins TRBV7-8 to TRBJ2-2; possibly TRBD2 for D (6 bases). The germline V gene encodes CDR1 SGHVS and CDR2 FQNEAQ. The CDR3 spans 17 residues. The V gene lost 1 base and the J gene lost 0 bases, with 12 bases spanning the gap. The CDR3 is CASSLGHGEANTGELFF. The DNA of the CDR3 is TGTGCCAGCAGCTTAGGGCACGGGGAGGCGAACACCGGGGAGCTGTTTTTT. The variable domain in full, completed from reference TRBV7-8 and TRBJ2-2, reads GAGVSQSPRYKVAKRGQDVALRCDPISGHVSLFWYQQALGQGPEFLTYFQNEAQLDKSGLPSDRFFAERPEGSVSTLKIQRTQQEDSAVYLCASSLGHGEANTGELFFGEGSRLTVL.

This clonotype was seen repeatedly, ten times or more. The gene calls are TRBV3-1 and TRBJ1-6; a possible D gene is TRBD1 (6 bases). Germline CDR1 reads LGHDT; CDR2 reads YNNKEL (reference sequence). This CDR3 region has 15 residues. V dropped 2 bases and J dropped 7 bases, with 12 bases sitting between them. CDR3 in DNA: TGTGCCAGCAGCCAACGGGGGGCCGTGAATTCACCCCTCCACTTT. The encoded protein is CASSQRGAVNSPLHF.

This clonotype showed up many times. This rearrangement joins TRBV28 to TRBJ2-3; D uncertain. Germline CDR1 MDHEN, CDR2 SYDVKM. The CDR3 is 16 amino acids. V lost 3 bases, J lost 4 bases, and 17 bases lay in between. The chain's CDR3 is CASSFNSLGMSDTQYF. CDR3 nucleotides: TGTGCCAGCAGTTTTAACAGTTTAGGGATGTCAGATACGCAGTATTTT.

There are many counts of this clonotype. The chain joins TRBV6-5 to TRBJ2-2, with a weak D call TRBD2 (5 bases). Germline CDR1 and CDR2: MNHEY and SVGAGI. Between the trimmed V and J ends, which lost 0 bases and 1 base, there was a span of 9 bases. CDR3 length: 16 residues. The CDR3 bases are TGTGCCAGCAGTTACTCGGTAGCGCGGAACACCGGGGAGCTGTTTTTT. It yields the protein CASSYSVARNTGELFF.

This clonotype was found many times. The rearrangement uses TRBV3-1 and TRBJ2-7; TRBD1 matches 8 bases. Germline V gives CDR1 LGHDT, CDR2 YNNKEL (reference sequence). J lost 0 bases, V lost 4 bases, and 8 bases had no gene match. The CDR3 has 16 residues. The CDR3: CASSLLRTGSSYEQYF. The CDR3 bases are TGTGCCAGCAGCCTACTGAGGACAGGGAGCTCCTACGAGCAGTACTTC.

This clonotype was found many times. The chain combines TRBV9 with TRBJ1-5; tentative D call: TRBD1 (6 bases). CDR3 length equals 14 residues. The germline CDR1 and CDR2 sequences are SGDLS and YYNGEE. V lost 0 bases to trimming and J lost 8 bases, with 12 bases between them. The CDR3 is CASSVAGDMEPQHF. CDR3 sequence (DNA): TGTGCCAGCAGCGTAGCAGGGGACATGGAGCCCCAGCATTTT.

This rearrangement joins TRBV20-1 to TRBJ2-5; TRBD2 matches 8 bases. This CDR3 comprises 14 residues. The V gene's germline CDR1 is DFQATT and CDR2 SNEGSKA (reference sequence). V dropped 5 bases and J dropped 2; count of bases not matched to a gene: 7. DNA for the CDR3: TGCAGTGCTGGAACTAGCGGCTCTCAAGAGACCCAGTACTTC. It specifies CSAGTSGSQETQYF.

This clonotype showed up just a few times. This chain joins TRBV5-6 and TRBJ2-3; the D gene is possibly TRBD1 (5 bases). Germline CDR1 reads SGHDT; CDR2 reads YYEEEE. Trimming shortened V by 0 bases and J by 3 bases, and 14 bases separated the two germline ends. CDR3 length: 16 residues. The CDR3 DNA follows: TGTGCCAGCAGCTTGGACGGGCAGGGTCGGACAGATACGCAGTATTTT. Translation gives CASSLDGQGRTDTQYF.

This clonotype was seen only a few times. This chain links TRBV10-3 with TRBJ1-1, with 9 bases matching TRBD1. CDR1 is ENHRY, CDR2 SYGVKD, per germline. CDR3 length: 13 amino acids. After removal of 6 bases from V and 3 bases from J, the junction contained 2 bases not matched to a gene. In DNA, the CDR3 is TGTGCCATCAGCTGGACAGGGGACACTGAAGCTTTCTTT. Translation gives CAISWTGDTEAFF.

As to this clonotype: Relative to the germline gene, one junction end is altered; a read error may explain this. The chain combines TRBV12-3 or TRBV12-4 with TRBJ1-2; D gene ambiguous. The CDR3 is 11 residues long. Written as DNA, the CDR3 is TGTGCCAGCGTCAGGAGCTATGGCGACACCTTC. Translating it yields CASVRSYGDTF.

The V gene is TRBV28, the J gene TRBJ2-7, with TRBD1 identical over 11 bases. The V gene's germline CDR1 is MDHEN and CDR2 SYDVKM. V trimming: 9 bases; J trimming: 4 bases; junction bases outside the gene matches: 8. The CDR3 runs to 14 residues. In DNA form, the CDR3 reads TGTGCCAGTAAGATAGGACAGGGGGCTTACGAGCAGTACTTC. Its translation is CASKIGQGAYEQYF.

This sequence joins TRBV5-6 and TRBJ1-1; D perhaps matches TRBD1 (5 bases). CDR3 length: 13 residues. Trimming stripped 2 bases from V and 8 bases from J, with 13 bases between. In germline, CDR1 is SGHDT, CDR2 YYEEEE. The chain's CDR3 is CASSFYRSPEAFF. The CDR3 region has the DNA TGTGCCAGCAGCTTCTACAGGAGCCCCGAAGCTTTCTTT.

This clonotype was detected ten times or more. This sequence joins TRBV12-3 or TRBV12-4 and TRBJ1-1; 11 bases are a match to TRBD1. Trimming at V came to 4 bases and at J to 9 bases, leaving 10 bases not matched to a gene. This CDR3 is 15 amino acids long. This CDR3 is CASSSSGQGAYKAFF. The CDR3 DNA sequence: TGTGCCAGCAGTTCCTCCGGACAGGGGGCTTATAAAGCTTTCTTT.

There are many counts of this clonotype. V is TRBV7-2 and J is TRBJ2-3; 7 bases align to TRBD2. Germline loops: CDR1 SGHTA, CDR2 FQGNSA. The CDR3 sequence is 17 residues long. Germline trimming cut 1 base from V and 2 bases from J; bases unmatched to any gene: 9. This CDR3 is CASSLVGSSGPTDTQYF. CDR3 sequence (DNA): TGTGCCAGCAGCTTAGTAGGGTCTAGCGGCCCCACAGATACGCAGTATTTT.

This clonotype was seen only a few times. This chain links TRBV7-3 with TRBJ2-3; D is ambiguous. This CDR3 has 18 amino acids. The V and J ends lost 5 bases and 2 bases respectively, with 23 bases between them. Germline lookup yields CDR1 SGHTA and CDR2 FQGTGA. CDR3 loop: CASSPSHGAGLATDTQYF. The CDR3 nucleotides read TGTGCCAGCAGCCCTTCGCACGGCGCAGGTCTCGCCACAGATACGCAGTATTTT. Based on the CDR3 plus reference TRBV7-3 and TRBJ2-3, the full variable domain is GAGVSQTPSNKVTEKGKYVELRCDPISGHTALYWYRQSLGQGPEFLIYFQGTGAADDSGLPNDRFFAVRPEGSVSTLKIQRTERGDSAVYLCASSPSHGAGLATDTQYFGPGTRLTVL.

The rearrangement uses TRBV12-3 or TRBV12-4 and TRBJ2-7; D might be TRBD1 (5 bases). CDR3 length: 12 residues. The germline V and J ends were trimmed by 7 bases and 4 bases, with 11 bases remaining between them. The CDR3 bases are TGTGCCAGCACCACAGGTTGGTACGAGCAGTACTTC. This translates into CASTTGWYEQYF.

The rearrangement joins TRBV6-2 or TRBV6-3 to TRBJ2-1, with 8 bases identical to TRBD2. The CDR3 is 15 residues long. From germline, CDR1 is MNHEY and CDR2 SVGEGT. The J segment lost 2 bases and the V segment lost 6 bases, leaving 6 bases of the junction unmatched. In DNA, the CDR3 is TGTGCCAGCAGATCCGGGACTAGTACCTACAATGAGCAGTTCTTC. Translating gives CASRSGTSTYNEQFF.

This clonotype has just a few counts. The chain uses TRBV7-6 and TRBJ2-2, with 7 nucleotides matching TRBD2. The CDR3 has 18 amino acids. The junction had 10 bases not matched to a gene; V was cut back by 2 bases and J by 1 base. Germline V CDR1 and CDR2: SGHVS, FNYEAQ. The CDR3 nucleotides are TGTGCCAGCAGCTTAACTAGCGCGGGGATGGGGAACACCGGGGAGCTGTTTTTT. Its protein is CASSLTSAGMGNTGELFF.

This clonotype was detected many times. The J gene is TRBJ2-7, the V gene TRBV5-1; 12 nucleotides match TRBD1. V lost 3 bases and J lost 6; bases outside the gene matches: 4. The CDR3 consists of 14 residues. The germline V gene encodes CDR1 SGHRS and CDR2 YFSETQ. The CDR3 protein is CASSWGDRGREQYF. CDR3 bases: TGCGCCAGCAGCTGGGGGGACAGGGGGCGCGAGCAGTACTTC.

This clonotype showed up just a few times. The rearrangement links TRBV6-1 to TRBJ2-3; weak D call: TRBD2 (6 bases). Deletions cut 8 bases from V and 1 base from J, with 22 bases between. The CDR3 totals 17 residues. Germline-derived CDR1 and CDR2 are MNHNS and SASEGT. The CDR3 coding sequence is TGTGCCAGCCTCCTTCCCTACCGGGACTTGGGCACAGATACGCAGTATTTT. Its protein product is CASLLPYRDLGTDTQYF.

The CDR3 DNA reads TGCAGTGCTAGCCCTACAGGGGGCTTAGATCAGCCCCAGCATTTT. This sequence encodes CSASPTGGLDQPQHF. The chain employs TRBV20-1 and TRBJ1-5, with 9 positions matching TRBD1. The germline V gene encodes CDR1 DFQATT and CDR2 SNEGSKA (reference sequence). The CDR3 covers 15 residues. Trimming took 3 bases from V and 5 from J; bases not matched to a gene: 8.

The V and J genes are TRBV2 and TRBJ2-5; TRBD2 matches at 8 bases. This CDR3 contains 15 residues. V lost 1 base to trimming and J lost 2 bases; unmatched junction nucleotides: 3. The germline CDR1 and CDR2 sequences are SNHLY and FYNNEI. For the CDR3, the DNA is TGTGCCAGCAGTGAAGAGCGGGGGCCACAAGAGACCCAGTACTTC. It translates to CASSEERGPQETQYF.